This TCR beta chain was profiled in a study of T cell changes during pregnancy in multiple sclerosis. Germline loops: CDR1 MDHEN, CDR2 SYDVKM. Trimming removed 5 bases at V and 1 base at J, with 12 bases between. This CDR3 comprises 15 residues. Only in-frame clones appear in the TCRdb table, and some are missing; sequencing was by immunoSEQ multiplex PCR. The sample lists 65,000 to 80,000 clones; roughly nine tenths were seen once. V is TRBV28 and J is TRBJ2-1, with D possibly being TRBD2 (6 bases). This TCR came from a female donor with multiple sclerosis, enrolled in a pregnancy study. The specimen comprised CD4+ T cells from peripheral blood mononuclear cells, sampled before pregnancy. The DNA of the CDR3 is TGTGCCAGCAGTGGGACTGATGGTTCCTACAATGAGCAGTTCTTC. The encoded protein is CASSGTDGSYNEQFF.